Listed below are T cell receptor beta chains from one sample, sequenced in a study of cytomegalovirus exposure and HLA in healthy donors. Sequencing used immunoSEQ multiplex PCR; TCRdb keeps in-frame clones, though not all of them. This table holds about 120,000 clones, 89% found once. Source material: PBMCs. These receptors were collected from a woman aged 18-29 years in good health and CMV-seronegative. CDR3s include the opening cysteine and the closing phenylalanine or tryptophan. D genes are given only for firm matches. Clone size appears in some rows only: once, few, many, or a class for an expanded clone.

d_gene | abundance | j_gene | len | v_gene | CDR3nt | CDR3aa
. | once | TRBJ2-2 | 16 | TRBV4-1 | TGCGCCAGCAGCCAGACAGACAGACCGAACACCGGGGAGCTGTTTTTT | CASSQTDRPNTGELFF
TRBD1 | . | TRBJ2-1 | 14 | TRBV5-1 | TGCGCCAGCAGCTTGGGACAGGGATACAATGAGCAGTTCTTC | CASSLGQGYNEQFF
. | . | TRBJ1-5 | 12 | TRBV2 | TGTGCCAGCAGCCAGGGGAATCAGCCCCAGCATTTT | CASSQGNQPQHF
. | once | TRBJ1-2 | 15 | TRBV4-1 | TGCGCCAGCAGCCAGGAGGGAATCAGCCTTTATGGCTACACCTTC | CASSQEGISLYGYTF
TRBD1 | . | TRBJ2-5 | 15 | TRBV5-4 | TGTGCCAGCAGCTTCCGGACAGGGCTACAAGAGACCCAGTACTTC | CASSFRTGLQETQYF
TRBD2 | . | TRBJ2-5 | 15 | TRBV6-1 | TGTGCCAGCAGAGCTAGCGGGGAATACCAAGAGACCCAGTACTTC | CASRASGEYQETQYF
. | . | TRBJ1-2 | 11 | TRBV5-4 | TGTGCCAGCAGCTGGGCCTATGGCTACACCTTC | CASSWAYGYTF
. | . | TRBJ1-5 | 13 | TRBV27 | TGTGCCAGCAGTTCCTCCTATTATCAGCCCCAGCATTTT | CASSSSYYQPQHF
. | . | TRBJ1-4 | 14 | TRBV11-1 | TGTGCCAGCAGCTTTTCACCGGTCGGGGAAAAACTGTTTTTT | CASSFSPVGEKLFF
TRBD1 | few | TRBJ1-4 | 15 | TRBV6-7 | TGTGCCAGCTTCTGTAGGGGGCGTACTAATGAAAAACTGTTTTTT | CASFCRGRTNEKLFF
TRBD1 | . | TRBJ2-7 | 15 | TRBV11-2 | TGTGCCAGCAGCCCCATGGACAGGGTCGCCTACGAGCAGTACTTC | CASSPMDRVAYEQYF
TRBD1 | . | TRBJ2-3 | 16 | TRBV10-3 | TGTGCCATCAGTGGGGGACAGGAAAGTAGTGGAGATACGCAGTATTTT | CAISGGQESSGDTQYF
. | . | TRBJ2-3 | 15 | TRBV29-1 | TGCAGCGTTGGACCCCTGAGGGTTGGGACAGATACGCAGTATTTT | CSVGPLRVGTDTQYF
TRBD2 | . | TRBJ2-1 | 16 | TRBV6-1 | TGTGCCAGCAGTGAAGTCGATAGCGGGGGGTGGAATGAGCAGTTCTTC | CASSEVDSGGWNEQFF
. | . | TRBJ1-2 | 14 | TRBV7-9 | TGTGCCAGCAGCTTAGGCCCCTGGGGGCACGGCTACACCTTC | CASSLGPWGHGYTF
. | . | TRBJ2-5 | 13 | TRBV10-1 | TGCGCCAGCAGTGATACGGGGAGGGAGACCCAGTACTTC | CASSDTGRETQYF
. | . | TRBJ1-6 | 13 | TRBV2 | TGTGCCAGCAGAGCCGGGGGTAATTCACCCCTCCACTTT | CASRAGGNSPLHF
. | . | TRBJ1-5 | 15 | TRBV19 | TGTGCCAGTAGTATCCTGCGGGATATCGGTCAGCCCCAGCATTTT | CASSILRDIGQPQHF
TRBD2 | . | TRBJ2-5 | 13 | TRBV7-9 | TGTGCCAGCAGCCCGGGGGGGTTGGAGACCCAGTACTTC | CASSPGGLETQYF
. | . | TRBJ1-2 | 14 | TRBV7-8 | TGTGCCAGCAGCTTAGAAGGGAGAAACTATGGCTACACCTTC | CASSLEGRNYGYTF
TRBD1 | . | TRBJ1-2 | 14 | TRBV5-1 | TGCGCCAGCAGCCCCCGGGACAGTTTCTATGGCTACACCTTC | CASSPRDSFYGYTF
TRBD2 | . | TRBJ2-3 | 16 | TRBV19 | TGTGCCAGTAGTATAGGACTAGCGGAGTCCACAGATACGCAGTATTTT | CASSIGLAESTDTQYF
TRBD2 | . | TRBJ2-1 | 14 | TRBV6-5 | TGTGCCAGCAAACCGGCGGGGGGACGCAATGAGCAGTTCTTC | CASKPAGGRNEQFF
. | once | TRBJ1-4 | 18 | TRBV2 | TGTGCCAGCGTACCAGATCATCCCGTTGCCGGGGATAATGAAAAACTGTTTTTT | CASVPDHPVAGDNEKLFF
. | . | TRBJ1-5 | 14 | TRBV12-5 | TGTGCTAGTGCCCTCCCCCAGGCTTATCAGCCCCAGCATTTT | CASALPQAYQPQHF
. | . | TRBJ2-2 | 16 | TRBV10-3 | TGTGCCATCAGTGAGTTGCGGACATCCGGAACCGGGGAGCTGTTTTTT | CAISELRTSGTGELFF
. | . | TRBJ2-7 | 14 | TRBV29-1 | TGCAGCGTTGAATCCCTCAGCGGCGCGGGGGAGCAGTACTTC | CSVESLSGAGEQYF
TRBD1 | . | TRBJ1-6 | 14 | TRBV7-9 | TGTGCCAGCAGTTACGACAGGGCTAATTCACCCCTCCACTTT | CASSYDRANSPLHF
. | . | TRBJ1-1 | 15 | TRBV19 | TGTGCCAGTAGCACACACCTCCCAGTGTGGACTGAAGCTTTCTTT | CASSTHLPVWTEAFF
. | . | TRBJ1-1 | 13 | TRBV10-1 | TGCGCCAGCAGTGACCGAGGGAACACTGAAGCTTTCTTT | CASSDRGNTEAFF
. | . | TRBJ1-2 | 17 | TRBV4-1 | TGCGCCAGCAGCCAAGAAGGGCGGGGCGGCGGGTCGGATGGCTACACCTTC | CASSQEGRGGGSDGYTF
TRBD2 | . | TRBJ2-1 | 15 | TRBV6-6 | TGTGCCAGCAGTAGAGCGGGGGCTGCTCTTGGTGAGCAGTTCTTC | CASSRAGAALGEQFF
. | . | TRBJ2-1 | 14 | TRBV7-2 | TGTGCCAGCAGCTTATTGGGGGGGCGGAATGAGCAGTTCTTC | CASSLLGGRNEQFF
TRBD2 | . | TRBJ2-3 | 15 | TRBV6-1 | TGTGCCAGCAGTGACCCAATAGCGGGGGGGATTGGGCAGTATTTT | CASSDPIAGGIGQYF
. | . | TRBJ2-3 | 14 | TRBV27 | TGTGCCAGCGCCTGGGGGCGGAGCACAGATACGCAGTATTTT | CASAWGRSTDTQYF
TRBD2 | . | TRBJ2-1 | 19 | TRBV9 | TGTGCCAGCAGCGTATTCGCCGGGGGGACCCCCTTGTCCTACAATGAGCAGTTCTTC | CASSVFAGGTPLSYNEQFF
. | . | TRBJ1-1 | 13 | TRBV5-1 | TGCGCCAGCAGCTTGGAGGTATCGACCGGGGCTTTCTTT | CASSLEVSTGAFF
. | . | TRBJ2-5 | 14 | TRBV5-1 | TGCGCCAGCACGGCGAGCCAGCGACAAGAGACCCAGTACTTC | CASTASQRQETQYF
. | . | TRBJ2-7 | 15 | TRBV4-1 | TGCGCCAGCACCCCTCACGGTAAACCCTCCTACGAGCAGTACTTC | CASTPHGKPSYEQYF
. | . | TRBJ2-7 | 13 | TRBV10-2 | TGCGCCAGCACCCCTTTGAGAGCCTACGAGCAGTACTTC | CASTPLRAYEQYF
TRBD1 | . | TRBJ2-7 | 14 | TRBV5-1 | TGCGCCAGCAGCTTGCAGGACAGGGCCTACGAGCAGTACTTC | CASSLQDRAYEQYF
. | . | TRBJ1-5 | 16 | TRBV6-1 | TGTGCCAGCGGTCAAGGCCTACAGGGCAGCAATCAGCCCCAGCATTTT | CASGQGLQGSNQPQHF
TRBD1 | . | TRBJ1-1 | 16 | TRBV15 | TGTGCCACCAGCAGAGTTAGAGGACAGGGGAACACTGAAGCTTTCTTT | CATSRVRGQGNTEAFF
. | . | TRBJ1-3 | 18 | TRBV5-1 | TGCGCCAGCAGCTTGGACCCCGGGACAAGCTCAGGTGGCGGCACCATATATTTT | CASSLDPGTSSGGGTIYF
TRBD2 | . | TRBJ2-7 | 18 | TRBV18 | TGTGCCAGCTCCCCCGGGACTAGCGGCATCTCGGAGCTCTACGAGCAGTACTTC | CASSPGTSGISELYEQYF
TRBD1 | once | TRBJ1-2 | 15 | TRBV5-4 | TGTGCCAGCAGCTTGGGTTGGGACAGGGGATATGGCTACACCTTC | CASSLGWDRGYGYTF